This T cell receptor beta chain stems from a study of technical replicates of blood from a few donors. TCRdb keeps only in-frame clones here, not all; method: immunoSEQ multiplex PCR. This table holds 65,000 to 90,000 clones, around 86% found once. Germline values: CDR1 SGHVS, CDR2 FQNEAQ. The CDR3 extends over 14 amino acids. V shed 5 bases and J shed 1 base, with 11 bases lying between them. The sequencing sample was made of PBMCs. The chain recombines TRBV7-8 with TRBJ1-1; D is unresolved. This receptor was identified in a human donor in good health. Some clones in this sample may be carry-over from other donors' samples. The CDR3 sequence is CASSAWERNTEAFF. CDR3 bases: TGTGCCAGCAGCGCCTGGGAGAGGAACACTGAAGCTTTCTTT. Variable domain in full (rest from reference TRBV7-8 and TRBJ1-1): GAGVSQSPRYKVAKRGQDVALRCDPISGHVSLFWYQQALGQGPEFLTYFQNEAQLDKSGLPSDRFFAERPEGSVSTLKIQRTQQEDSAVYLCASSAWERNTEAFFGQGTRLTVV.